This T cell receptor beta chain was retrieved from a study of T cell repertoires in cytomegalovirus infection. Notes on the study in general: In two of eight donors, the top clonotype was HLA-C-restricted CMV-specific.

CDR1 is MNHEY, CDR2 SVGAGI, per germline. V lost 8 bases to trimming and J lost 2 bases, with 7 bases between them. The CDR3 runs 11 residues. TCRdb processed the reads anew with MiXCR; each CDR3 protein has one entry. The repertoire holds under 70,000 distinct CDR3 sequences, with around 34% as singletons. To note about this clonotype: Its matching antigen is unknown.

The specimen sequenced was PBMCs, sequenced either directly or after in vitro stimulation (not recorded which). This TCR derives from a human donor in good health (CMV status not recorded). Some clones in this sample may be carry-over from other donors' samples. The V and J genes are TRBV6-5 and TRBJ2-7; weak D call: TRBD2 (6 bases). CDR3 DNA: TGTGCCAGCCGGACTACCTACGAGCAGTACTTC. Protein: CASRTTYEQYF.